The source of this T cell receptor (beta chain) is a study of metastatic and nonmetastatic thyroid tumors. Looking at the study overall: Repertoires were compared across blood and tumor or nodule tissue from malignant and benign thyroid patients. General observations from the study: Malignant thyroid tumors reportedly exceeded benign nodules significantly in TCR beta diversity, with the difference appearing in blood and tumor.

Germline CDR1 reads SGHAT; CDR2 reads FQNNGV. The ends were cut back, 3 bases at V and 6 bases at J, with 15 bases in the middle. The CDR3 covers 15 residues. Original handling: The authors used CDR3 differences across clinicopathological groups to build a distant-metastasis classifier for papillary thyroid cancer. TCRdb re-called clones from the PCR reads using MiXCR. It is TCRdb's table, rather than the study itself, that gives the V and J calls and clone size. The data hold 30,000 or so clones, with 7.4% observed a single time. This clone was seen at least ten times. Its specificity is unknown. All patients were untreated before thyroid surgery.

Sequencing was carried out using blood. The source is a female donor with papillary thyroid cancer or a benign thyroid nodule (not recorded which). Some clones in this sample may be carry-over from other donors' samples. V usage is TRBV11-2 and J usage is TRBJ2-1; D gene ambiguous. Written as DNA, the CDR3 is TGTGCCAGCAGCTTCGCCTCGGTTTCTTTCAATGAGCAGTTCTTC. Its translation: CASSFASVSFNEQFF.